This T cell receptor beta chain was sequenced in a study of blood T cell repertoires in COVID-19. Only in-frame clones appear in the TCRdb table, and some are missing; sequencing was by immunoSEQ multiplex PCR. The sample has over 60,000 clones, 70% to 90% seen once; the top ten hold about 1.1%. The V end lost 9 bases, the J end lost 5 bases, and 13 bases lay between the germline ends. Germline loops: CDR1 MNHEY, CDR2 SVGAGI. The length of the CDR3 is 13 residues. Sequencing was carried out using peripheral blood. This chain connects TRBV6-5 to TRBJ1-4; D unclear. The TCR originated in a man aged 40-50 years with acute or convalescent COVID-19. This CDR3 is CASRFGENEKLFF. The CDR3, as DNA: TGTGCCAGTAGGTTTGGAGAGAATGAAAAACTGTTTTTT.